This T cell receptor beta chain was found in a study of PD-L1 blockade in urothelial cancer. Overall study: The number of prior chemotherapy regimens per patient was 0 to 3.

CDR1 is MDHEN and CDR2 is SYDVKM in the germline V gene. Trimming at V came to 5 bases and at J to 0 bases, leaving 8 bases not matched to a gene. The CDR3 totals 16 residues. This sample's time point: pretreatment peripheral blood. TCRdb keeps only in-frame clones here, not all; method: immunoSEQ multiplex PCR. The top ten clones hold around 1.6% of a sample with tens of thousands of clones, 90% of them seen once. The rearrangement uses TRBV28 and TRBJ2-3; 7 nucleotides align to TRBD1. The sample in question was PBMCs, obtained around atezolizumab (anti-PD-L1) treatment. The sequence was obtained from a man in his 60s with urothelial cancer. This chain's CDR3 is CASSPQGLHSTDTQYF. In DNA form, the CDR3 reads TGTGCCAGCAGTCCACAGGGGCTTCATAGCACAGATACGCAGTATTTT.